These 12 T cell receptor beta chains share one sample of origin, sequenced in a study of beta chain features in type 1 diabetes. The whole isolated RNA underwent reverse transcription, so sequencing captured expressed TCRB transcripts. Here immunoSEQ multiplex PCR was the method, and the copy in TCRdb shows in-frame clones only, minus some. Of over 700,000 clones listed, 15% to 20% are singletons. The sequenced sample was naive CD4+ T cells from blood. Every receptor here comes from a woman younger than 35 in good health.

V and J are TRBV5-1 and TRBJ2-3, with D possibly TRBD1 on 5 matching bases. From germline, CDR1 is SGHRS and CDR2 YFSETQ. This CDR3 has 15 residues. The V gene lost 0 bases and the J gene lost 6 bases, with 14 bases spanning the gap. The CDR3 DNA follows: TGCGCCAGCAGCTTGGCCCCTAGGGGTATGGATACGCAGTATTTT. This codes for CASSLAPRGMDTQYF.

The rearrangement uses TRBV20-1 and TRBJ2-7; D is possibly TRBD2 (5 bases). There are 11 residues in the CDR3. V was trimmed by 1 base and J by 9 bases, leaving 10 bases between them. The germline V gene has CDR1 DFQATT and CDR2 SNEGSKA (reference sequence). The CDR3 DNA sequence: TGCAGTGCTAGAGTTGAGGGAAGGCAGTACTTC. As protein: CSARVEGRQYF.

Written as DNA, the CDR3 is TGTGCCAGCAGGCTTCGGGCGATGGCGGTCAATGAGCAGTTCTTC. Its translation: CASRLRAMAVNEQFF. The chain uses TRBV5-4 and TRBJ2-1; no firm D call. The germline gives CDR1 SGHNT, CDR2 YYREEE (reference sequence). The length of the CDR3 is 15 residues. Trimming took off 5 bases at V and 6 bases at J, with 18 bases between the two ends.

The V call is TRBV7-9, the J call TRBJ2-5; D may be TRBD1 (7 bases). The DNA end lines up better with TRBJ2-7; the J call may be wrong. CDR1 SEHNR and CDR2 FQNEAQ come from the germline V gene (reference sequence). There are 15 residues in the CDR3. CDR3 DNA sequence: TGTGCCAGCAGCTTAGTTGTCGGGGGACAGTACGAGCAGTACTTC. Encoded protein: CASSLVVGGQYEQYF.

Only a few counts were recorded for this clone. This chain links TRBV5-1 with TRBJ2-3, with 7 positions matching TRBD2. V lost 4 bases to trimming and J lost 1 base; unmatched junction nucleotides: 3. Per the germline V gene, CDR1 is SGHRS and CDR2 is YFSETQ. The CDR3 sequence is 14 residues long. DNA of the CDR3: TGCGCCAGCAGCCGCGGGAGCGGCACAGATACGCAGTATTTT. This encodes CASSRGSGTDTQYF.

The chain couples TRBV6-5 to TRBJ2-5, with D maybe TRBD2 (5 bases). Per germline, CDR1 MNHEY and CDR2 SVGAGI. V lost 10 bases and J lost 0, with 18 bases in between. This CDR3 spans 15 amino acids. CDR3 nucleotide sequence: TGTGCCATCGGCGACGGGGTTGGGCACCAAGAGACCCAGTACTTC. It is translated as CAIGDGVGHQETQYF.

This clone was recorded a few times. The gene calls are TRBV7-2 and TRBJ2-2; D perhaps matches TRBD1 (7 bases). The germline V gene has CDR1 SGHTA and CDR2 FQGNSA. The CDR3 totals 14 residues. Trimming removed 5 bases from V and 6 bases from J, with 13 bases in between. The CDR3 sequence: CASSPLRGAGELFF. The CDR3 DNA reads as TGTGCCAGCAGCCCCCTCAGGGGGGCCGGGGAGCTGTTTTTT.

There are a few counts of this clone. CDR3 sequence reads: CASSPDRGDTEAFF. CDR3 DNA sequence: TGCGCCAGCAGCCCTGACAGGGGTGACACTGAAGCTTTCTTT. This rearrangement joins TRBV5-1 to TRBJ1-1; TRBD1 matches at 8 bases. Germline-derived CDR1 and CDR2 are SGHRS and YFSETQ. CDR3 length equals 14 residues. V was pared by 4 bases and J by 3 bases, with 5 bases of the junction left unmatched.

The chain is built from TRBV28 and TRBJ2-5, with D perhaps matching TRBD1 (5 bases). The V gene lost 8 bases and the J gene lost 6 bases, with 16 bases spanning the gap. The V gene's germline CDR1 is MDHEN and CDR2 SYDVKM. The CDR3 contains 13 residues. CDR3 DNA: TGTGCCAGCTCCCGGCCAGCAGGGAAGACCCAGTACTTC. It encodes CASSRPAGKTQYF.

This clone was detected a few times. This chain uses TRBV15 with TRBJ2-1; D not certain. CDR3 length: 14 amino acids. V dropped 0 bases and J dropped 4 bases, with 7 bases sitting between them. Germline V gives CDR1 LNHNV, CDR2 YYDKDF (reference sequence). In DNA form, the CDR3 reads TGTGCCACCAGCAGAGATCGGAAATACAATGAGCAGTTCTTC. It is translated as CATSRDRKYNEQFF.

For the CDR3, the DNA is TGTGCCAGCAGCTTGGGGCAAAAACACAATGAGCAGTTCTTC. Its protein product is CASSLGQKHNEQFF. This chain uses TRBV7-3 with TRBJ2-1, with D perhaps matching TRBD1 (5 bases). This CDR3 is built from 14 residues. The V and J ends lost 3 bases and 5 bases respectively, with 11 bases between them. Germline values: CDR1 SGHTA, CDR2 FQGTGA. The variable domain in full, with the rest retrieved from reference TRBV7-3 and TRBJ2-1, is GAGVSQTPSNKVTEKGKYVELRCDPISGHTALYWYRQSLGQGPEFLIYFQGTGAADDSGLPNDRFFAVRPEGSVSTLKIQRTERGDSAVYLCASSLGQKHNEQFFGPGTRLTVL.

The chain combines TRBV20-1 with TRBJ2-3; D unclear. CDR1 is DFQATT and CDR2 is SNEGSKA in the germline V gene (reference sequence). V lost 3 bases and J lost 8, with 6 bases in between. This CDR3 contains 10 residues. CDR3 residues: CSARLVTQYF. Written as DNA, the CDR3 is TGCAGTGCTAGGCTCGTTACGCAGTATTTT.